This T cell receptor beta chain is from a study of regulatory T cells in long-lasting Graves disease. This clonotype occurred many times. Its target is unknown. Described time point: persistent/refractory GD, antithyroid drugs over 5 years with positive TRAb. The TCR library used RNA extracted from PBMCs. American Thyroid Association guidelines were used to diagnose Graves' disease. With 4 bases removed from V and 9 bases from J, the gap between germline ends came to 6 bases. This CDR3 region has 11 residues. Looked up from germline, CDR1 is SGHTA and CDR2 is FQGNSA. HTBI primers from iRepertoire and Arm-PCR of CDR3 regions yielded the TCR beta libraries. MiXCR was run by TCRdb on the multiplex PCR reads, yielding one entry per CDR3 protein. The table lists a few hundred thousand distinct CDR3 sequences, approximately 22% of them singletons. General observations from the study: Favored gene segments in persistent disease were TRBV28, TRBJ1-2 and TRBJ2-5.

This sample comprised peripheral blood mononuclear cells (PBMCs), obtained when the disease was refractory, from a patient treated with antithyroid drugs. The chain couples TRBV7-2 to TRBJ2-2; no clear D. This TCR was sampled from a female donor with Graves disease. CDR3 bases: TGTGCCAGCAGCTCGTATAGGGAGCTGTTTTTT. Translation gives CASSSYRELFF.